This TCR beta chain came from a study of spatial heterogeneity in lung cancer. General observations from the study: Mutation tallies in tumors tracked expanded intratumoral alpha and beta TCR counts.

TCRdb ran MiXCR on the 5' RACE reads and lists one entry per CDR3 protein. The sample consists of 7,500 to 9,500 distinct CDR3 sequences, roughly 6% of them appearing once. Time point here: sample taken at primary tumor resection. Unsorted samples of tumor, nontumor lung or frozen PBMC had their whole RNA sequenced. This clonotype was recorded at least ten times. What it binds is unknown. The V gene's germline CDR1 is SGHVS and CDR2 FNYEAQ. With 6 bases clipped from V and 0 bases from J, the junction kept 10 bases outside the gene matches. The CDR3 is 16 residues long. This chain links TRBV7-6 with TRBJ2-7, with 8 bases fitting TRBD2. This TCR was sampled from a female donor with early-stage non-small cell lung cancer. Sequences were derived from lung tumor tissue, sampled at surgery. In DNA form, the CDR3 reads TGTGCCAGCAGTACTGCGGGGGGACCTTCCTCCTACGAGCAGTACTTC. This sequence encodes CASSTAGGPSSYEQYF.